A selection of T cell receptor beta chains follows, all from one sample in a study of T cells in localized non-small cell lung cancer. Libraries were prepared by immunoSEQ multiplex PCR; TCRdb keeps only in-frame clonotypes and omits some of them. Among about 43,000 clones listed, 90% to 95% were seen once. Material: PBMCs, obtained before any cancer treatment. All receptors come from a woman aged 35 to 75 with stage II lung adenocarcinoma. Each CDR3 is given with its conserved first and last residue. Fields, in order: J gene, D gene, clone size, V gene, CDR3 DNA, CDR3 protein. D genes are given only for firm matches. A clone size is listed for some rows: how often the clone was seen (once, few, many), or a class if it is expanded.

>TRBJ2-3|TRBD2|.|TRBV11-3
TGTGCCAGCAGCTTAGGCTCTAGCGGGGTAGGCTCAGATACGCAGTATTTT
CASSLGSSGVGSDTQYF
>TRBJ2-1|TRBD1|.|TRBV19
TGTGCCAGTCGAAGGACAGGCCAAAACAATGAGCAGTTCTTC
CASRRTGQNNEQFF
>TRBJ1-2|.|.|TRBV4-1
TGCGCCAGCAGCCAAGATCAGGTCAGTGGCTATGGCTACACCTTC
CASSQDQVSGYGYTF
>TRBJ1-4|.|.|TRBV19
TGTGCCAGTGGTCGTGCGGGCGTTAATGAAAAACTGTTTTTT
CASGRAGVNEKLFF
>TRBJ2-3|TRBD1|.|TRBV7-9
TGTGCCAGCAGCTCCCGACAGGGGCTAGATACGCAGTATTTT
CASSSRQGLDTQYF
>TRBJ1-2|TRBD1|.|TRBV5-5
TGTGCCAGCACCTACCCCGGGACAGGGAGGGGGGACACCTTC
CASTYPGTGRGDTF
>TRBJ2-7|TRBD2|.|TRBV18
TGTGCCAGCTCACCAACTAGCGGGAGCCCAGTTTATTTCGAGCAGTACTTC
CASSPTSGSPVYFEQYF
>TRBJ1-3|.|once|TRBV5-6
TGTGCCAGCAGCTTGGAGGGACACCGCTCTGGAAACACCATATATTTT
CASSLEGHRSGNTIYF
>TRBJ2-7|TRBD1|once|TRBV5-6
TGTGCCAGCAGCGTCCAGACAGGGTTCGAGCAGTACTTC
CASSVQTGFEQYF
>TRBJ2-2|TRBD1|.|TRBV18
TGTGCCAGCTCCCTCACCGGGACAGCGAACACCGGGGAGCTGTTTTTT
CASSLTGTANTGELFF
>TRBJ1-4|.|.|TRBV6-1
TGTGCCAGCAGTCTAGGGGAGTCGGGTGAAAAACTGTTTTTT
CASSLGESGEKLFF
>TRBJ1-5|.|.|TRBV2
TGTGCCAGCAGCAGGGGCCAGGGTCAGCCCCAGCATTTT
CASSRGQGQPQHF
>TRBJ2-3|TRBD2|.|TRBV6-5
TGTGCCAGCAGTTACGAGCGGGGCTTCACAGATACGCAGTATTTT
CASSYERGFTDTQYF
>TRBJ2-4|.|.|TRBV2
TGTGCCAGCAGGCGACTAGTAGGGGGGAACATTCAGTACTTC
CASRRLVGGNIQYF
>TRBJ1-6|TRBD1|.|TRBV7-2
TGTGCCAGCAGCTTAGCTACAGGGGCCGTCGCACCCCTCCACTTT
CASSLATGAVAPLHF
>TRBJ2-2|.|.|TRBV11-1
TGTGCCAGCAGCCTCGGGGACACCGACACCGGGGAGCTGTTTTTT
CASSLGDTDTGELFF
>TRBJ1-2|.|.|TRBV28
TGTGCCAGCAGCTCCGGGATCCGAGGTAGGGGTTATGGCTACACCTTC
CASSSGIRGRGYGYTF
>TRBJ2-1|TRBD2|once|TRBV5-1
TGCGCCAGCAGCTTGGACGGGGGGTCCTACAATGAGCAGTTCTTC
CASSLDGGSYNEQFF
>TRBJ1-2|.|.|TRBV2
TGTGCCAGCAGGCAGGGAAACTATGGCTACACCTTC
CASRQGNYGYTF
>TRBJ1-2|.|.|TRBV5-6
TGTGCCAGCAGCTGGGGAAGGACAGACTATGGCTACACCTTC
CASSWGRTDYGYTF
>TRBJ2-3|TRBD1|once|TRBV11-2
TGTGCCAGCAGCCAACGGACAGGGCCGAAAGGGAGTACGCAGTATTTT
CASSQRTGPKGSTQYF
>TRBJ2-6|TRBD1|.|TRBV19
TGTGCCAGTAGTATAGTAGGGACAGGGGATATTTCTGGGGCCAACGTCCTGACTTTC
CASSIVGTGDISGANVLTF
>TRBJ2-1|.|.|TRBV27
TGTGCCACCACCCCACTGGCGGTGGCCTACAATGAGCAGTTCTTC
CATTPLAVAYNEQFF
>TRBJ2-7|.|.|TRBV6-5
TGTGCCAGCAGTTCTGCTGGCGGGCCCACCTACGAGCAGTACTTC
CASSSAGGPTYEQYF
>TRBJ2-2|TRBD1|.|TRBV27
TGTGCCAGCAGCAAAGCCCGACAGGGAATGAACACCGGGGAGCTGTTTTTT
CASSKARQGMNTGELFF
>TRBJ1-5|.|.|TRBV19
TGTGCCAGTAGTCTCCGACAGTCCAATCAGCCCCAGCATTTT
CASSLRQSNQPQHF
>TRBJ1-4|TRBD1|.|TRBV19
TGTGCCAGTAGTAGGGGACAGGGGCCTGAAAAACTGTTTTTT
CASSRGQGPEKLFF
>TRBJ1-1|TRBD1|.|TRBV29-1
TGCAGCGTTGAAACCGGGACAGCGAACACTGAAGCTTTCTTT
CSVETGTANTEAFF
>TRBJ2-2|TRBD1|.|TRBV19
TGTGCCAGTCGACGCCCGGGACAGGGGGCCGGGGAGCTGTTTTTT
CASRRPGQGAGELFF
>TRBJ1-6|.|.|TRBV6-1
TGTGCCAGCAGTGAAGGCCTGAATTCACCCCTCCACTTT
CASSEGLNSPLHF
>TRBJ1-2|TRBD1|.|TRBV29-1
TGCAGCGTTGAGGGGGAACAGGGGACTAACTATGGCTACACCTTC
CSVEGEQGTNYGYTF
>TRBJ2-7|TRBD2|.|TRBV7-9
TGTGCCAGCAGCTTAGCACGGGAGGGCCAACCCGAGCAGTACTTC
CASSLAREGQPEQYF
>TRBJ2-3|.|.|TRBV28
TGTGCCAGCAAAGGGGGACCCCTGTCGCAGTATTTT
CASKGGPLSQYF
>TRBJ2-7|.|.|TRBV5-4
TGTGCCAGCAGCTTAGGCGCGGGCCTGATCTTTGGGAACGAGCAGTACTTC
CASSLGAGLIFGNEQYF
>TRBJ1-6|.|.|TRBV11-1
TGTGCCAGCAGCTTAGGGTCGCGGGAGACCGGTTCACCCCTCCACTTT
CASSLGSRETGSPLHF
>TRBJ2-7|.|once|TRBV29-1
TGCAGCGTTGGAGTCCACCCTAGCTCCTACGAGCAGTACTTC
CSVGVHPSSYEQYF
>TRBJ1-5|.|few|TRBV5-1
TGCGCCAGCAGCTTGGCCAGGGAGGAAGGAGATCAGCCCCAGCATTTT
CASSLAREEGDQPQHF
>TRBJ2-5|.|.|TRBV14
TGTGCCAGCAGCCAAGTAAGGGGAGGTTCAGTAGAGACCCAGTACTTC
CASSQVRGGSVETQYF
>TRBJ1-1|.|.|TRBV5-1
TGCGCCAGCAGTAATTATCAAGGTGTTGAAGCTTTCTTT
CASSNYQGVEAFF
>TRBJ1-4|.|once|TRBV7-2
TGTGCCAGCAGCTTAAGGGGGTTAGGAGAAAAACTGTTTTTT
CASSLRGLGEKLFF
>TRBJ2-7|.|.|TRBV5-1
TGCGCCAGCAGCTCCAGGGGCATTGACAGCACGGACGAGCAGTACTTC
CASSSRGIDSTDEQYF